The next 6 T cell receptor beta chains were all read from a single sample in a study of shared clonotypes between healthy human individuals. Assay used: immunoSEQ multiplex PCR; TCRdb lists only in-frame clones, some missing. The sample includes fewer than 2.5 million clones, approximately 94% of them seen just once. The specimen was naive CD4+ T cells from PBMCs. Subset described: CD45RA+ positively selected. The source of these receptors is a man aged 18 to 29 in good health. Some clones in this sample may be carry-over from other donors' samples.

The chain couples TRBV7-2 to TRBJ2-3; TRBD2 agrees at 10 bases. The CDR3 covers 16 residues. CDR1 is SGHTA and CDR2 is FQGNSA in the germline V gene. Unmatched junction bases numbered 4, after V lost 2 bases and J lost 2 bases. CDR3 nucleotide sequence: TGTGCCAGCAGCTTATTAGCGGGGGGCCTCACAGATACGCAGTATTTT. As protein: CASSLLAGGLTDTQYF.

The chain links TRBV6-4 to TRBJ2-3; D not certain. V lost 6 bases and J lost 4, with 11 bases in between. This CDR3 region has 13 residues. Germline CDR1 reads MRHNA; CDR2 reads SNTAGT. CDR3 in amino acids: CASSLEVADTQYF. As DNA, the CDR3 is TGTGCCAGCAGCCTCGAGGTAGCAGATACGCAGTATTTT.

The CDR3 reads CASLTGKGRNEQYF. The CDR3 DNA reads as TGTGCCAGCCTCACGGGAAAGGGTAGAAACGAGCAGTACTTC. The chain combines TRBV27 with TRBJ2-7; maybe TRBD2 (5 bases). Per the germline V gene, CDR1 is MNHEY and CDR2 is SMNVEV (reference sequence). The CDR3 runs 14 residues. Trimming left V 8 bases short and J 5 bases short, with 19 bases between.

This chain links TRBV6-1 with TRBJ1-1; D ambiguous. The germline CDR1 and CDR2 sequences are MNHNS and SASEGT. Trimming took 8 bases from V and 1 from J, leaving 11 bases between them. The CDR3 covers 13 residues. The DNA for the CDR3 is TGTGCCAGCCGGGCAGACTGGAACACTGAAGCTTTCTTT. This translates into CASRADWNTEAFF.

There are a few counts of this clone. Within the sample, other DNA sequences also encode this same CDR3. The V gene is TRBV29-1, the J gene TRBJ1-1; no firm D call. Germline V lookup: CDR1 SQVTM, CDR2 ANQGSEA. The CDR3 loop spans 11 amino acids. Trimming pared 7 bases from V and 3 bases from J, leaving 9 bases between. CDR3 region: CSAAWDTEAFF. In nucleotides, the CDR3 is TGCAGCGCCGCGTGGGACACTGAAGCTTTCTTT.

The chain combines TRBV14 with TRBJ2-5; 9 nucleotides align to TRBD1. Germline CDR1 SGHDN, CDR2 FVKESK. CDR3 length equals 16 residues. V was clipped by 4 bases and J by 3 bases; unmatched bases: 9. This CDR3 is CASSLQGQGVKETQYF. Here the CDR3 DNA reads TGTGCCAGCAGCCTCCAGGGACAGGGAGTAAAAGAGACCCAGTACTTC.